Included here is one T cell receptor (beta chain) sequence, with context. Its antigen remains undetermined. Base qualities are not provided; no much larger clone lies one nucleotide away. The germline V gene encodes CDR1 ENHRY and CDR2 SYGVKD. The CDR3 runs 13 amino acids, cysteine and phenylalanine included. The DNA shown is the 39-base CDR3, in frame from base 1. Unmatched junction bases come to 3, with V trimmed by 8 bases and J by 3 bases. The immunoSEQ Assay, a bias-controlled multiplex PCR, was used to amplify TCRbeta CDR3 regions from genomic DNA. The original methods were these. The number of nucleated cells in each sample was estimated by amplification of reference gene primers within the assay. To quantify the absolute abundance of each unique TCRbeta CDR3 rearrangement, sequence reads were collapsed and filtered. Productive Simpson clonality was computed per sample as the square root of Simpson's diversity index over productive rearrangements. The table comes from immuneACCESS by way of TCRdb, which keeps in-frame sequences with V and J called. Part of the clones is missing from these tables; in studies checked, under half for an unresolved V gene and the rest for unknown reasons. The DNA was the basis for D and trimming; V, J and clone size are from that table. The sample table holds about 430,000 clones, of which approximately 90% were seen once. The ten largest clones take up 0.7% to 0.85% of the sample.

The data were obtained in a study of blood T cell repertoires in COVID-19 (dated by TCRdb to the early 2020s). Looking at the study overall: Samples covering the acute and convalescent phases of COVID-19 were provided by collaborators in the United States, Italy and Spain. The dataset comprised deeply sampled blood TCRbeta repertoires from subjects exposed to, actively infected with, or recovered from COVID-19. Where available, HLA class I and class II types were obtained from metadata supplied by the sample provider rather than from assay-based typing. The repertoires were released in a freely available public database intended as a resource for research on the immune response to SARS-CoV-2. Nearly every sample came with metadata listing a de-identified subject ID, COVID-19 status, age in years and sex. The material from the prospective study consisted of cDNA or gDNA derived from T cells, B-cell-depleted T cells, or PBMCs. The samples were drawn from two sources: the first 160 participants of the ongoing ImmuneRACE study, and 1,254 subjects contributed by 6 global collaborators. Overall study outcomes, separate from this receptor: Clinical and demographic metadata were provided uncurated, with the amount varying by source and participant.

One collaborating source in Seattle enrolled patients during active infection and followed them longitudinally through the course of disease. The collaborating institutions used their own protocols to collect whole blood in K2EDTA tubes. For TCRbeta analysis, collaborator samples were shipped as frozen whole blood, as isolated PBMCs, or as DNA extracted from either sample type. Sample: peripheral blood. The chain employs TRBV10-3 and TRBJ2-7; TRBD1 fits 11 bases in the junction. The receptor's source is a man aged 18 to 29 with COVID-19, enrolled during active disease. Read as DNA, the sequence is TGTGCCATCGCCGGGACAGGGGGCTACGAGCAGTACTTC. This encodes CAIAGTGGYEQYF.